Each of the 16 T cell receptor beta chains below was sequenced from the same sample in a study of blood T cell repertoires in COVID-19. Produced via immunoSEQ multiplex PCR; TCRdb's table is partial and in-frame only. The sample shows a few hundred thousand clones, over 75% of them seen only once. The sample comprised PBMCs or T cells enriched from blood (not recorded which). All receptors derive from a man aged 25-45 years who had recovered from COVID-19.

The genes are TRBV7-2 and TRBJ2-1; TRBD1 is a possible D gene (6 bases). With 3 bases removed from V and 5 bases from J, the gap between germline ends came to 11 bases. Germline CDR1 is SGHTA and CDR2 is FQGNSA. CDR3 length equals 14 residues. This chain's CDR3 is CASSLGRTDNEQFF. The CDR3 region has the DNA TGTGCCAGCAGCTTGGGAAGGACAGACAATGAGCAGTTCTTC.

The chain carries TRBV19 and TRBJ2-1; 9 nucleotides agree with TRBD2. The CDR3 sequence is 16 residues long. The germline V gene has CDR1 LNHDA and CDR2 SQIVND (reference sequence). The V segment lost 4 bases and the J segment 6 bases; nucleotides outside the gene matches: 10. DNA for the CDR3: TGTGCCAGTAGTAAGGGCGGGGGGGCCACGTTCAATGAGCAGTTCTTC. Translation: CASSKGGGATFNEQFF. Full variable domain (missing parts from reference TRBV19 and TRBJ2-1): DGGITQSPKYLFRKEGQNVTLSCEQNLNHDAMYWYRQDPGQGLRLIYYSQIVNDFQKGDIAEGYSVSREKKESFPLTVTSAQKNPTAFYLCASSKGGGATFNEQFFGPGTRLTVL.

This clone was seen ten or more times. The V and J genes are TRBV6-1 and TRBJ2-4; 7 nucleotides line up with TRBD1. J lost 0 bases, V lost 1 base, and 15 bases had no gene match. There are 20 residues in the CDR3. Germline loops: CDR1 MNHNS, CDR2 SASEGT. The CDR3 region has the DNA TGTGCCAGCAGTGAAGGTGGGGGACAGTCCTCTAATCTAGCCAAAAACATTCAGTACTTC. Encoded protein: CASSEGGGQSSNLAKNIQYF.

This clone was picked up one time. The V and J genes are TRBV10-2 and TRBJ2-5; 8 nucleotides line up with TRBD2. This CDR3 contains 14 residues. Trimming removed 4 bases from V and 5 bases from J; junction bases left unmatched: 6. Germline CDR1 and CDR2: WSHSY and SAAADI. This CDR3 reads CASSVTGGVETQYF. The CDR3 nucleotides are TGCGCCAGCAGTGTCACGGGGGGGGTTGAGACCCAGTACTTC.

The CDR3 DNA sequence: TGCGCCAGCAGCTTGACCATAGGAGATGGCTACACCTTC. Amino acid sequence: CASSLTIGDGYTF. This rearrangement joins TRBV5-1 to TRBJ1-2; D remains unclear. The CDR3 sequence is 13 residues long. Germline V CDR1 and CDR2: SGHRS, YFSETQ. V lost 1 base, J lost 6 bases, and 10 bases lay in between.

CDR3 nucleotides: TGTGCCAGCAGTTTATCGAGAGGGTCTCAGCCCCAGCATTTT. This encodes CASSLSRGSQPQHF. The V call is TRBV27, the J call TRBJ1-5; D unclear. Germline V gives CDR1 MNHEY, CDR2 SMNVEV (reference sequence). Trimming took off 0 bases at V and 6 bases at J, with 9 bases between the two ends. CDR3 length: 14 residues.

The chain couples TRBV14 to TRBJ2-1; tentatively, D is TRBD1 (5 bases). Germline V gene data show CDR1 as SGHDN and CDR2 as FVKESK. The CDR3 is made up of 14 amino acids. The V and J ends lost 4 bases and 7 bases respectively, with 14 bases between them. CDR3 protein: CASSRLDSRNEQFF. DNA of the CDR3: TGTGCCAGCAGCCGCCTCGACAGTCGGAATGAGCAGTTCTTC.

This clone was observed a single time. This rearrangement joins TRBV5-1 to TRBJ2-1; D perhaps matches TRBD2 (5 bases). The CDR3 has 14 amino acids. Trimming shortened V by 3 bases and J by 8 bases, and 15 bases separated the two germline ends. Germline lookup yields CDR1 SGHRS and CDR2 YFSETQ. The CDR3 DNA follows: TGCGCCAGCAGCTCGAGAGGGCCTGGCGATGAGCAGTTCTTC. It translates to CASSSRGPGDEQFF.

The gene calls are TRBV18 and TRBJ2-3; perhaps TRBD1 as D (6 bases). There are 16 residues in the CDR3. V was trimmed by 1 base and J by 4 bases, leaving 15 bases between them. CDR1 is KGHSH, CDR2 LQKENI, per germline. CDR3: CASSPLGAPGADTQYF. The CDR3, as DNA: TGTGCCAGCTCACCACTGGGGGCCCCCGGGGCAGATACGCAGTATTTT.

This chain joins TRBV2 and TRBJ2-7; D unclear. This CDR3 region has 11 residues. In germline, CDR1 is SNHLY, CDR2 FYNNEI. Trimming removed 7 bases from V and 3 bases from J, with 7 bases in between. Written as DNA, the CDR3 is TGTGCCAGCATTTACTACTACGAGCAGTACTTC. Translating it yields CASIYYYEQYF.

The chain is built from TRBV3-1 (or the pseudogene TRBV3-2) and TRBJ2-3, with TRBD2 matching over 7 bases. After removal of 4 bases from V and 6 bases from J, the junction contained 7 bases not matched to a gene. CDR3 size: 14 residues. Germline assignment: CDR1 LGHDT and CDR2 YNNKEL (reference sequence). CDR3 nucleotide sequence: TGTGCCAGCAGCCCAAGACTAGCACCGGATACGCAGTATTTT. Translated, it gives CASSPRLAPDTQYF.

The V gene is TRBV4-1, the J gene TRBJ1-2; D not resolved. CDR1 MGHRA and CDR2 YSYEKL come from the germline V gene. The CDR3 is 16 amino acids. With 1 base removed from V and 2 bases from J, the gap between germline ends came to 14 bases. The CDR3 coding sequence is TGCGCCAGCAGCCAAGCTTTGGGCCTGATGAACTATGGCTACACCTTC. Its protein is CASSQALGLMNYGYTF.

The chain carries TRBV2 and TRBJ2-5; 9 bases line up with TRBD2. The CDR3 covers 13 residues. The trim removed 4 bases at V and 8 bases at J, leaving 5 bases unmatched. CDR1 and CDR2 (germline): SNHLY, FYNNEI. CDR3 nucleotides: TGTGCCAGCAGTGGCGCAGCGGGGGGCACCCAGTACTTC. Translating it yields CASSGAAGGTQYF. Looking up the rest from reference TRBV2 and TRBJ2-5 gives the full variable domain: EPEVTQTPSHQVTQMGQEVILRCVPISNHLYFYWYRQILGQKVEFLVSFYNNEISEKSEIFDDQFSVERPDGSNFTLKIRSTKLEDSAMYFCASSGAAGGTQYFGPGTRLLVL.

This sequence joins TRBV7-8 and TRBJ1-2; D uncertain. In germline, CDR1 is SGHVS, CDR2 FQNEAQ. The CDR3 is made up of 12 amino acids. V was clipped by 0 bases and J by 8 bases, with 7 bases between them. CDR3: CASSLAGGGYTF. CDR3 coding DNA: TGTGCCAGCAGCTTAGCAGGCGGGGGCTACACCTTC.

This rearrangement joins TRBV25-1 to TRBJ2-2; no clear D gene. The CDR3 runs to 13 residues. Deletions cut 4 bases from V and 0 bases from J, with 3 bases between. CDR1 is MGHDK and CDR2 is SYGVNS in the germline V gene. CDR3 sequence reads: CASSAANTGELFF. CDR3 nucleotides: TGTGCCAGCAGTGCCGCGAACACCGGGGAGCTGTTTTTT.

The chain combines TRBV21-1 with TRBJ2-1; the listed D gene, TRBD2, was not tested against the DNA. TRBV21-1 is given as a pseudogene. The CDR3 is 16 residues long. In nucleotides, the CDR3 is TGTGCCAGCAGCAGAGGACTAGCGGTGACTTACAATGAGCAGTTCTTC. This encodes CASSRGLAVTYNEQFF.